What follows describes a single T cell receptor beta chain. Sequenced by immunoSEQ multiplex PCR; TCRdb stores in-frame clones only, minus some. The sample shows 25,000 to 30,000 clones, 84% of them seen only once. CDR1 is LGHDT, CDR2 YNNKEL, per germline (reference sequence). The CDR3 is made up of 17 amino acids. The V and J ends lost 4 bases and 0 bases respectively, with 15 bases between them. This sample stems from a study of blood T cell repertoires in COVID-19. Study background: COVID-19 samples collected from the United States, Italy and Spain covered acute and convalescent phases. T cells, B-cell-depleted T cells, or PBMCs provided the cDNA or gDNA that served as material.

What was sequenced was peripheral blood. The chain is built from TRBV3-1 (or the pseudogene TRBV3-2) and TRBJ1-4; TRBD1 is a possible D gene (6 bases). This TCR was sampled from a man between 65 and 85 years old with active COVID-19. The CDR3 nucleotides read TGTGCCAGCAGCCCGAGCGGGACAACCGCAACTAATGAAAAACTGTTTTTT. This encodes CASSPSGTTATNEKLFF.